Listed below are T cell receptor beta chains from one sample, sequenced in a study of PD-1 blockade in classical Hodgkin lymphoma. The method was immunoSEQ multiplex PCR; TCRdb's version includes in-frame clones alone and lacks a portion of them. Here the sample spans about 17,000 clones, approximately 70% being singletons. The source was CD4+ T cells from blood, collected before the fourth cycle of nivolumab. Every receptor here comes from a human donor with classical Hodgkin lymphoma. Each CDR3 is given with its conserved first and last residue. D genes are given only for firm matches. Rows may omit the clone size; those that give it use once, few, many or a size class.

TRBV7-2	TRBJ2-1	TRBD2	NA	TGTGCCAGCAGCAGACTAGCGGACACCTACAATGAGCAGTTCTTC	CASSRLADTYNEQFF
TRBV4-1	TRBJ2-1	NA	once	TGCGCCAGCAGCCAAGTCGATCTCATTTCCTACAATGAGCAGTTCTTC	CASSQVDLISYNEQFF
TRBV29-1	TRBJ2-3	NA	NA	TGCAGCGCAAGGCCGGGGACACTCACAGATACGCAGTATTTT	CSARPGTLTDTQYF
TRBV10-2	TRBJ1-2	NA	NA	TGCGCCAGCAGTGAGTACTCCCAATTCGGGGGCTACACCTTC	CASSEYSQFGGYTF
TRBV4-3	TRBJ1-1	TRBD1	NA	TGCGCCAGCAGCCAACGCCTGAACACAGGGGCAACTGAAGCTTTCTTT	CASSQRLNTGATEAFF
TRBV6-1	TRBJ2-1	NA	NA	TGTGCCAGCAACTCCGTGGGGGAGCAGTTCTTC	CASNSVGEQFF
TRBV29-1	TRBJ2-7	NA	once	TGCAGCGCCAACGTCAGGTACTCCGAGCAGTACTTC	CSANVRYSEQYF
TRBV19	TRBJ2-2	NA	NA	TGTGCCAGCACTCACGGACGTGGACAGACGAACACCGGGGAGCTGTTTTTT	CASTHGRGQTNTGELFF
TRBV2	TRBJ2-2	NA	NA	TGTGCCACCCGGACAACGAACACCGGGGAGCTGTTTTTT	CATRTTNTGELFF
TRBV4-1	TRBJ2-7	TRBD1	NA	TGCGCCAGCAGCTCCCGGGACAGGGGTGCGGAGCAGTACTTC	CASSSRDRGAEQYF
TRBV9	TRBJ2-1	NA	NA	TGTGCCAGCAGCGTAGGGCAGACGAGTGAGCAGTTCTTC	CASSVGQTSEQFF
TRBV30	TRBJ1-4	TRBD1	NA	TGTGCCTGGAGCCCAGGGACAGGGGGCTATGAAAAACTGTTTTTT	CAWSPGTGGYEKLFF
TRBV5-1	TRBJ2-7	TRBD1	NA	TGCGCCAGCAGCCAAGACAGGGGGGTGGACGAGCAGTACTTC	CASSQDRGVDEQYF
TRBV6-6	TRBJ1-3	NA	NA	TGTGCCAGCAGTGGGACATTGAAAGGAAACACCATATATTTT	CASSGTLKGNTIYF
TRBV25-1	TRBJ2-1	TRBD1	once	TGTGCCAGCAGTGAGATGGGAAACAGGGGGAAAAATGAGCAGTTCTTC	CASSEMGNRGKNEQFF
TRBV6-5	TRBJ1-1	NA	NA	TGTGCCAGCAGTTACTCGACCGGGATCTACACTGAAGCTTTCTTT	CASSYSTGIYTEAFF
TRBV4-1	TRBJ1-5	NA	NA	TGCGCCAGCAGCCAAGAGGGATTGAGAAATCAGCCCCAGCATTTT	CASSQEGLRNQPQHF
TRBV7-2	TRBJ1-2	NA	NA	TGTGCCAGCAGCTCCCCACAGGGAAATGGCTACACCTTC	CASSSPQGNGYTF
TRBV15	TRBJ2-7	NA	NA	TGTGCCACCAGCAGAGATCCTCAATACGAGCAGTACTTC	CATSRDPQYEQYF
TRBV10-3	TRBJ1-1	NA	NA	TGTGCCATCAGTAATCAGAACACTGAAGCTTTCTTT	CAISNQNTEAFF
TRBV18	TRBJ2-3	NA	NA	TGTGCCAGCTCACCACAGGAAGGACCGACAGATACGCAGTATTTT	CASSPQEGPTDTQYF
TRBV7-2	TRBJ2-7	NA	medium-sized	TGTGCCAGCAGCGCTCGCGTTTACGAGCAGTACTTC	CASSARVYEQYF
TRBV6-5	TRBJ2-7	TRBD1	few	TGTGCCAGCAGCCCCTGGGACAGGGCTGGTTCCGAGCAGTACTTC	CASSPWDRAGSEQYF
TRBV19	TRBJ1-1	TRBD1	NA	TGTGCCAGTAGTACGAACAGGGGCAATACTGAAGCTTTCTTT	CASSTNRGNTEAFF
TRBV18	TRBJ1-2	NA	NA	TGTGCCAGCTCTGGGGGTACCCATGGCTACACCTTC	CASSGGTHGYTF
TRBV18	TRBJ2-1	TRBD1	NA	TGTGCCAGCTCACCAAGGGGACAGGGGGCGGCTGAGCAGTTCTTC	CASSPRGQGAAEQFF
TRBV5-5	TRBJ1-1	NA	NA	TGTGCCAGCACCCGTCCGCGGGCGAACACTGAAGCTTTCTTT	CASTRPRANTEAFF
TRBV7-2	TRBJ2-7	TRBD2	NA	TGTGCCAGCAGCCCAGGACTAGCGGGCGGGGAGCAGTACTTC	CASSPGLAGGEQYF
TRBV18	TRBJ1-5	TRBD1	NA	TGTGCCAGCTCACCATCACAGGGGAATAAGCCCCAGCATTTT	CASSPSQGNKPQHF
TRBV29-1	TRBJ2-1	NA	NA	TGCAGCGGTGCCAAGGGTATCTCCTACAATGAGCAGTTCTTC	CSGAKGISYNEQFF
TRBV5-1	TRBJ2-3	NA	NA	TGCGCCAGCAGCTTCGGAGGCGTTGGGCAGTATTTT	CASSFGGVGQYF
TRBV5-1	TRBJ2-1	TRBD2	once	TGCGCCAGCAGCTCAAGCGGGGACTCCTACAATGAGCAGTTCTTC	CASSSSGDSYNEQFF
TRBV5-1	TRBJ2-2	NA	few	TGCGCCAGCAGCCAACAGGGAGGGGAGCTGTTTTTT	CASSQQGGELFF
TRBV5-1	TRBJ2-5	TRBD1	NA	TGCGCCAGCACCAATGAGGGGGGACAGGGCGTAGAGACCCAGTACTTC	CASTNEGGQGVETQYF
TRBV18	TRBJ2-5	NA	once	TGTGCCAGCTCACGGCTAGCGCAAGAGACCCAGTACTTC	CASSRLAQETQYF
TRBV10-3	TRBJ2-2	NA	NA	TGTGCCATCAGTGAGTCGACTCCAGGGGCCGGGGAGCTGTTTTTT	CAISESTPGAGELFF
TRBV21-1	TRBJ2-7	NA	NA	TGTGCCAGCAGCAAAGGGGCTCACTACGAGCAGTACTTC	CASSKGAHYEQYF
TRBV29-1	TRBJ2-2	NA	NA	TGCAGCGTTTCCAGGGGGGCCTTTGACGGGGAGCTGTTTTTT	CSVSRGAFDGELFF
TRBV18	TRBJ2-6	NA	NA	TGTGCCAGCTCAGTGCGCAGTACTGGGGCCAACGTCCTGACTTTC	CASSVRSTGANVLTF
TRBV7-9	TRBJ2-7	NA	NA	TGTGCCAGCAGCTTAAGAGGGACCTACGAGCAGTACTTC	CASSLRGTYEQYF
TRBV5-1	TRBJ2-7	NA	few	TGCGCCAGCAGCTTGGCATGGGTGTCCCCTGAGCAGTACTTC	CASSLAWVSPEQYF
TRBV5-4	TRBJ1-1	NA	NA	TGTGCCAGCGGGGGGAACACTGAAGCTTTCTTT	CASGGNTEAFF
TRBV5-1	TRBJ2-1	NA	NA	TGCGCCAGCAGCTTGTGGGGGCAAGTCCATGAGCAGTTCTTC	CASSLWGQVHEQFF
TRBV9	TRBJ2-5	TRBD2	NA	TGTGCCAGCAGCATTATGGGCGGGAGTGAGACCCAGTACTTC	CASSIMGGSETQYF
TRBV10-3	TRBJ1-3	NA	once	TGTGCCATCAGTGGCGGCAGAGGAAACACCATATATTTT	CAISGGRGNTIYF
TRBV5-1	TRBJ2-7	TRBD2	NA	TGCGCCAGCAGCACCTTAGCGGGAGGGCACTACGAGCAGTACTTC	CASSTLAGGHYEQYF
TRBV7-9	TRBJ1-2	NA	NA	TGTGCCAGCAGCTCGACAGGAAGGTACTATGGCTACACCTTC	CASSSTGRYYGYTF
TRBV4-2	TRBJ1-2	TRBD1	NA	TGTGCCAGCAGCCCGTTTAGGGGACAGGGCTGGGAAATGGATGGCTACACCTTC	CASSPFRGQGWEMDGYTF
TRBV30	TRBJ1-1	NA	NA	TGTGCCTGGAGACGGGAGTTGAACACTGAAGCTTTCTTT	CAWRRELNTEAFF
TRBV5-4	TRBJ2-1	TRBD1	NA	TGTGCCAGCAGCTTAGACAGGGGAAGATACCATGAGCAGTTCTTC	CASSLDRGRYHEQFF
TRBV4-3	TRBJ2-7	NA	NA	TGCGCCAGCAGCCAAGGAATCGGGGCAGTTACTGAAGAGCAGTACTTC	CASSQGIGAVTEEQYF
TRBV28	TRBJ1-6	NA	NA	TGTGCCAGCACAGGACAGTATAATTCACCCCTCCACTTT	CASTGQYNSPLHF
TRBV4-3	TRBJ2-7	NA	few	TGCGCCAGCAGCCAAGATCAGATATCGGGCGAGCAGTACTTC	CASSQDQISGEQYF